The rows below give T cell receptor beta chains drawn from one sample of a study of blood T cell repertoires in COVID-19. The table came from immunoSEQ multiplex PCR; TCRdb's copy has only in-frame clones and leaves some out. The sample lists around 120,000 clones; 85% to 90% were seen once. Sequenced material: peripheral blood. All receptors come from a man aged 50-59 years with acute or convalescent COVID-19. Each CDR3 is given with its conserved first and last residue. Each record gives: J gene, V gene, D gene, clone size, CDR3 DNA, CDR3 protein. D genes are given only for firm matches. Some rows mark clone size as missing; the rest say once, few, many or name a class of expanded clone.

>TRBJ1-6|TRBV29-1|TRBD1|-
TGCAGCGTCGCACAGGGGTCCAATTCACCCCTCCACTTT
CSVAQGSNSPLHF
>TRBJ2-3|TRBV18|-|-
TGTGCCAGCTCACCCACGACAGATGAAAAGACCACAGATACGCAGTATTTT
CASSPTTDEKTTDTQYF
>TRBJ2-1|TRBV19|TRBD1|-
TGTGCCACCAGGGACAGGGGAAGTGGGAATGAGCAGTTCTTC
CATRDRGSGNEQFF
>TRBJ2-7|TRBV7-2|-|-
TGTGCCAGCAGCTTAGGGCTAGCCTTCCACGAGCAGTACTTC
CASSLGLAFHEQYF
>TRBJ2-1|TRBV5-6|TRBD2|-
TGTGCCAGCAGCCTCCGAGGACTAGCGTCTTACAATGAGCAGTTCTTC
CASSLRGLASYNEQFF
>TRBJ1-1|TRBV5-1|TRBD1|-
TGCGCCAGCAGCACTACTCAGGGGGCCGGAGGGACTGAAGCTTTCTTT
CASSTTQGAGGTEAFF
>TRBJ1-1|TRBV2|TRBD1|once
TGTGCCAGCCAGAGGACAGGGCAAAACACTGAAGCTTTCTTT
CASQRTGQNTEAFF
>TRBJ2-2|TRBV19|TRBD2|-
TGTGCCAGTAGTATCCTCACTAGCGGGAGGGTCGGCGGGGAGCTGTTTTTT
CASSILTSGRVGGELFF
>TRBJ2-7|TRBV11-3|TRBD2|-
TGTGCCAGCAGCCCGGGACTAGCGGGGGCCCCTTACGAGCAGTACTTC
CASSPGLAGAPYEQYF
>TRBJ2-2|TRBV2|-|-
TGTGCCAGCAGTGGGTCGGGGTCCGGGGAGCTGTTTTTT
CASSGSGSGELFF
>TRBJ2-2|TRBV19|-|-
TGTGCCAGTAGTATAGACGCGAACACCGGGGAGCTGTTTTTT
CASSIDANTGELFF